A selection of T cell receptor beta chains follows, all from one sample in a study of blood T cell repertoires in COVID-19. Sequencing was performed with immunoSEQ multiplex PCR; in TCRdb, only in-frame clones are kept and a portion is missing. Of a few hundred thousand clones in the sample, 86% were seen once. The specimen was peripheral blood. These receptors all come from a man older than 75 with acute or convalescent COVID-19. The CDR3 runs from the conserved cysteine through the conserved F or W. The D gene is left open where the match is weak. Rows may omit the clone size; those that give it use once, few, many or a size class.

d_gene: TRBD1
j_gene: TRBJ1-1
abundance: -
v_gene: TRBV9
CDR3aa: CASSAQGWSTEAFF
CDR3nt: TGTGCCAGCAGCGCACAGGGGTGGAGCACTGAAGCTTTCTTT

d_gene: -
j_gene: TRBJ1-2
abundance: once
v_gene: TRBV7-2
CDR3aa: CASSPPRHYGYTF
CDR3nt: TGTGCCAGCAGCCCCCCCCGTCACTATGGCTACACCTTC

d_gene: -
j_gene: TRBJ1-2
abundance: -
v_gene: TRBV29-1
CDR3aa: CSTRSSQDSYGYTF
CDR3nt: TGCAGCACACGCTCCTCTCAAGACAGTTATGGCTACACCTTC

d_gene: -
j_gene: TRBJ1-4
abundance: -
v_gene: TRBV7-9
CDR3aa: CASSPGGTNEKLFF
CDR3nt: TGTGCCAGCAGCCCCGGGGGGACAAATGAAAAACTGTTTTTT

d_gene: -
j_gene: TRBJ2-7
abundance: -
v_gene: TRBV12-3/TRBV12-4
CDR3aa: CASSPPLYEQYF
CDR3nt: TGTGCCAGCAGTCCCCCTCTCTACGAGCAGTACTTC

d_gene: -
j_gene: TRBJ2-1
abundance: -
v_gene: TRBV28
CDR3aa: CASSRGNEQFF
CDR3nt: TGTGCCAGCAGCCGAGGAAATGAGCAGTTCTTC

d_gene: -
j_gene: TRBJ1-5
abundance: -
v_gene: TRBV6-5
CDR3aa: CATRTGDHQPQHF
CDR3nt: TGTGCCACCAGGACGGGGGACCATCAGCCCCAGCATTTT

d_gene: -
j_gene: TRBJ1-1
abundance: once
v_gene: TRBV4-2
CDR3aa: CASSHPQASGTEAFF
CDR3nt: TGTGCCAGCAGCCACCCACAGGCGAGTGGCACTGAAGCTTTCTTT

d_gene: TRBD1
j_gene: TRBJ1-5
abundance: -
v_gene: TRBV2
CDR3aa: CASSSLDRGGQPQHF
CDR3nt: TGTGCCAGCAGTTCTCTGGACAGGGGAGGTCAGCCCCAGCATTTT

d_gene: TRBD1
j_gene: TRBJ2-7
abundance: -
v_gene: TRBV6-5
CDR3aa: CASRGDRARSGEQYF
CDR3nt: TGTGCCAGCAGAGGGGACAGGGCAAGGTCGGGTGAGCAGTACTTC

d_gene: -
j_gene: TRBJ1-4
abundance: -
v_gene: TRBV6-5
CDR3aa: CASTFGQTANEKLFF
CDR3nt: TGTGCCAGCACCTTTGGACAGACAGCTAATGAAAAACTGTTTTTT

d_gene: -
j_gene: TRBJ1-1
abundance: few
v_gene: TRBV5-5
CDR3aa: CASSTGRNTEAFF
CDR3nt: TGTGCCAGCAGCACGGGAAGGAACACTGAAGCTTTCTTT

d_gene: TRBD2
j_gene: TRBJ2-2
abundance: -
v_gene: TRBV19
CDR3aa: CASSALGLAAGELFF
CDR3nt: TGTGCCAGTAGTGCCCTTGGACTAGCGGCCGGGGAGCTGTTTTTT

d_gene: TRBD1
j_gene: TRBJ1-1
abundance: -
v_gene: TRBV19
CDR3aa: CASSIDPPGGRTEAFF
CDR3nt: TGTGCCAGTAGTATAGACCCACCAGGGGGCCGGACTGAAGCTTTCTTT

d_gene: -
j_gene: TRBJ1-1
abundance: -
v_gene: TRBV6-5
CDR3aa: CASSFGGTNTEAFF
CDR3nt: TGTGCCAGCAGCTTTGGGGGCACGAACACTGAAGCTTTCTTT

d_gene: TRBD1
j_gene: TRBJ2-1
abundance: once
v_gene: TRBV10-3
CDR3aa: CAIGPGQENNEQFF
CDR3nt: TGTGCCATCGGGCCGGGACAGGAGAACAATGAGCAGTTCTTC

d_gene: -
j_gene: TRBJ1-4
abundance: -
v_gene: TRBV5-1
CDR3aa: CASSWGREDEKLFF
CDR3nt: TGCGCCAGCAGCTGGGGAAGGGAGGATGAAAAACTGTTTTTT

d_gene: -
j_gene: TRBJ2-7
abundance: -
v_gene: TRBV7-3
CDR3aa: CASSPAGASYEQYF
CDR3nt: TGTGCCAGCAGCCCGGCGGGGGCCTCCTACGAGCAGTACTTC

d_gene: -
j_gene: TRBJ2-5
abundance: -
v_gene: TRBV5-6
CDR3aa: CASSSRVRQGWQETQYF
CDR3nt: TGTGCCAGCAGCTCCAGAGTTCGGCAGGGGTGGCAAGAGACCCAGTACTTC

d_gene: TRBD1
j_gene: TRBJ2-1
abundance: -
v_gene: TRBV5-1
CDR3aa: CASSPGQGNEQFF
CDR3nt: TGCGCCAGCAGCCCTGGACAGGGGAATGAGCAGTTCTTC

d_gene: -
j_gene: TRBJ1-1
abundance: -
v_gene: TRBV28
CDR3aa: CASSLEGAGFTEAFF
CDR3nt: TGTGCCAGCAGTCTAGAAGGGGCTGGATTCACTGAAGCTTTCTTT

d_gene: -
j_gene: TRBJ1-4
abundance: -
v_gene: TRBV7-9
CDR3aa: CASSHTNEKLFF
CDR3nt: TGTGCCAGCAGCCATACTAATGAAAAACTGTTTTTT

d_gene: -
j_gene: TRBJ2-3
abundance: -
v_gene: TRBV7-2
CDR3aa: CASSLAPQQGTDTQYF
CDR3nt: TGTGCCAGCAGCTTAGCGCCACAGCAAGGTACAGATACGCAGTATTTT

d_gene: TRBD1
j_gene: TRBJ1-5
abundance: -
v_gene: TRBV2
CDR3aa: CASTPGGQAPNQPQHF
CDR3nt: TGTGCCAGCACCCCCGGCGGACAGGCTCCAAATCAGCCCCAGCATTTT

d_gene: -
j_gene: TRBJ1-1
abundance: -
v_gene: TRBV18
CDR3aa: CASSAQQKNTEAFF
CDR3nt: TGTGCCAGCTCAGCACAACAGAAGAACACTGAAGCTTTCTTT

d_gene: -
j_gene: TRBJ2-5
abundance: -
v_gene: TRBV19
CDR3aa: CASRDRGQETQYF
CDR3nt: TGTGCCAGTAGGGACAGAGGGCAAGAGACCCAGTACTTC

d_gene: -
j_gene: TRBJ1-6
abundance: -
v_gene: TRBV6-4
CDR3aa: CASSPLGAGYANSPLHF
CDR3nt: TGTGCCAGCAGCCCCTTGGGGGCCGGGTATGCTAATTCACCCCTCCACTTT

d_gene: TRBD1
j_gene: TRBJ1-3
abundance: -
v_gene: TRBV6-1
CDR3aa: CASSEDQKQGTYSGNTIYF
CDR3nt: TGTGCCAGCAGTGAAGATCAGAAACAGGGGACTTACTCTGGAAACACCATATATTTT

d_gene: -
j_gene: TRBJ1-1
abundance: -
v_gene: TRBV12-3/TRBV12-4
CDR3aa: CASSSTGNTEAFF
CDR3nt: TGTGCCAGCAGCTCTACAGGGAACACTGAAGCTTTCTTT

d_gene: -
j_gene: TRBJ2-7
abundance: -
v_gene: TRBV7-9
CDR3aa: CASSFKDSGQYF
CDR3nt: TGTGCCAGCAGCTTCAAAGATTCGGGGCAGTACTTC

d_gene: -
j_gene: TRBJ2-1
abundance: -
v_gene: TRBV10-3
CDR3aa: CAISRELYNEQFF
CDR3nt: TGTGCCATCTCTCGGGAGCTTTACAATGAGCAGTTCTTC

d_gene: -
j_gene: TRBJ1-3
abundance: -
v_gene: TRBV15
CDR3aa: CATRGLPTPDRSGNTIYF
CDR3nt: TGTGCCACCAGAGGACTCCCAACTCCGGACCGGTCTGGAAACACCATATATTTT

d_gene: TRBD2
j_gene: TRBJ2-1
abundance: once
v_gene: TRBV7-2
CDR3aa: CASSLGRGGGPYNEQFF
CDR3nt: TGTGCCAGCAGCTTAGGTCGCGGGGGGGGCCCCTACAATGAGCAGTTCTTC

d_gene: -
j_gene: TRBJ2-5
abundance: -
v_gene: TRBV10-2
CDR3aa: CASTEGETQYF
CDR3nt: TGCGCCAGCACCGAGGGAGAGACCCAGTACTTC

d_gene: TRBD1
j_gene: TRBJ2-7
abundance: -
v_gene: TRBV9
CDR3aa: CASSPRQGAPFYEQYF
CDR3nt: TGTGCCAGCAGCCCTAGACAGGGGGCCCCCTTCTACGAGCAGTACTTC

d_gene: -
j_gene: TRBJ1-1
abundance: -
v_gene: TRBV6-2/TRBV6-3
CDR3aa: CASSYSRQLNTEAFF
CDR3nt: TGTGCCAGCAGTTACTCGAGGCAGCTGAACACTGAAGCTTTCTTT

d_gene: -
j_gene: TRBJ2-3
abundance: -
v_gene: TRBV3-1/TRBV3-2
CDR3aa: CASSRAGALYGSPPTDTQYF
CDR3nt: TGTGCCAGCAGCCGAGCGGGTGCTCTTTACGGATCTCCACCCACAGATACGCAGTATTTT

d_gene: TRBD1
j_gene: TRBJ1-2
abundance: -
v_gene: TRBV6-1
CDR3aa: CASSDSGTVYGYTF
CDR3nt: TGTGCCAGCAGTGATAGCGGGACAGTCTATGGCTACACCTTC

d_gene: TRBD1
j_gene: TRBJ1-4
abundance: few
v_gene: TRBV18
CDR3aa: CASSPGQGSFEKLFF
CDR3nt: TGTGCCAGCTCACCCGGACAGGGCAGTTTTGAAAAACTGTTTTTT

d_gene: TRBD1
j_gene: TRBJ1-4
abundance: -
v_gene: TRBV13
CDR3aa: CASSPDRGRKLFF
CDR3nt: TGTGCCAGCAGCCCTGACAGGGGGCGAAAACTGTTTTTT

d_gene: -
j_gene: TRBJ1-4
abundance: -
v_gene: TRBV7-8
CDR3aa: CASSLGGNPKKLFF
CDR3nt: TGTGCCAGCAGCTTAGGAGGGAACCCTAAAAAACTGTTTTTT

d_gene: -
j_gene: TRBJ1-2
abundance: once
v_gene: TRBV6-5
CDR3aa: CASLSLGGGYTF
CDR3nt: TGTGCCAGCCTCAGCCTGGGAGGCGGCTACACCTTC

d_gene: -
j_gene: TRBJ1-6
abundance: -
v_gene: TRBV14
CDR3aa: CASSRQFYNSPLHF
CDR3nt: TGTGCCAGCAGCCGACAGTTTTATAATTCACCCCTCCACTTT

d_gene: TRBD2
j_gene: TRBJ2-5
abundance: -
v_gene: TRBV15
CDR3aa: CATSVSGGMRETQYF
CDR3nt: TGTGCCACCAGCGTCAGCGGGGGGATGCGAGAGACCCAGTACTTC

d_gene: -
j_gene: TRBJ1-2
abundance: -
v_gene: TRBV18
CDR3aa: CASSLDRNANYGYTF
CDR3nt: TGTGCCAGCTCACTCGACAGGAATGCTAACTATGGCTACACCTTC

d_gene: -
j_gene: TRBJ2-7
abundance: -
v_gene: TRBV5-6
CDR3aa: CASSGTGGDYEQYF
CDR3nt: TGTGCCAGCAGCGGAACAGGGGGGGACTACGAGCAGTACTTC

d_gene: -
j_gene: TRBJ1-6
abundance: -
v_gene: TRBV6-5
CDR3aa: CASYGGGLNSPLHF
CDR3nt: TGTGCCAGCTATGGCGGCGGACTCAATTCACCCCTCCACTTT

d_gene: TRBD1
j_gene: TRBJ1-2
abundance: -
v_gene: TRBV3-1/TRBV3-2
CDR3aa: CASSRGQGWDYGYTF
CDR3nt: TGTGCCAGCAGTCGAGGACAGGGGTGGGACTATGGCTACACCTTC